A selection of T cell receptor beta chains follows, all from one sample in a study of T cell repertoires in cytomegalovirus infection. TCRdb recomputed calls from the reads with MiXCR, one row per CDR3 protein. Of hundreds of thousands of distinct CDR3 sequences in the sample, around 35% were seen once. No antigen is known for these receptors. This specimen consisted of cultured PBMCs, obtained from culture after CMV antigen stimulation. Every receptor here comes from a human donor in good health (CMV status not recorded). Some clones in this sample may be carry-over from other donors' samples. Both conserved end residues are part of each CDR3. Each record gives: J gene, V gene, CDR3 protein.

>TRBJ2-1|TRBV7-6
CASSRGLAGGLDEQFF
>TRBJ2-4|TRBV7-2
CASSLLAWGAKNIQYF
>TRBJ2-5|TRBV5-4
CASSYGTSGREGTQYF
>TRBJ1-1|TRBV6-1
CASTIDRGEAFF
>TRBJ2-7|TRBV7-2
CASSSLAGGYEQYF
>TRBJ1-1|TRBV19
CASIGVGAEAFF
>TRBJ2-3|TRBV6-2/TRBV6-3
CASSLLISTDTQYF
>TRBJ1-2|TRBV6-5
CASSLTGDRGYTF
>TRBJ2-6|TRBV2
CATLARDTDSGANVLTF
>TRBJ2-7|TRBV19
CASSMGVAGQAYEQYF
>TRBJ1-5|TRBV7-2
CASSSRVNQPQHF
>TRBJ2-2|TRBV7-9
CASTLGGGGELFF
>TRBJ2-2|TRBV6-5
CASSYRDRGPGELFF
>TRBJ2-1|TRBV4-1
CASSQGNSGDEQFF
>TRBJ2-7|TRBV7-2
CASSLTLAESYEQYF
>TRBJ2-5|TRBV4-1
CASSRQRQGGETQYF
>TRBJ1-5|TRBV10-3
CATATQGDQPQHF
>TRBJ1-1|TRBV30
CAWRQYNDIEAFF
>TRBJ2-3|TRBV4-1
CASSQAGLFITDTQYF
>TRBJ2-7|TRBV7-9
CASSTDRESYEQYF
>TRBJ1-2|TRBV20-1
CSYQGPEGGYTF
>TRBJ2-1|TRBV4-2
CASSQELAGGDEQFF
>TRBJ2-5|TRBV25-1
CARSEFGRGISGQYF
>TRBJ1-1|TRBV29-1
CSTKRGTEAFF
>TRBJ1-1|TRBV7-6
CASSPFTNTEAFF
>TRBJ1-1|TRBV5-4
CASSYAPGGGNTEAFF
>TRBJ2-1|TRBV7-2
CASILTSGLNEQFF